This record concerns one T cell receptor (beta chain) sequence. This entry belongs to a study of blood T cell repertoires in COVID-19. Looking at the study overall: COVID-19 samples, acute and convalescent, were from the United States, Italy and Spain.

Between the trimmed V and J ends, which lost 8 bases and 1 base, there was a span of 11 bases. The CDR3 is 14 amino acids. Germline assignment: CDR1 SNHLY and CDR2 FYNNEI. The authors' processing: Nucleated cell number was recorded as an estimate derived from reference gene primer amplification. Repertoires were generated with immunoSEQ multiplex PCR, while TCRdb's copy carries only in-frame clones and drops some. V and J calls and clone size follow that table, whereas D and trimming were derived from the DNA. This sample has about 170,000 clones, with around 80% found just once. In terms of age and location, participants ranged from roughly 18 to 90 years and lived in about two dozen US areas.

Sequenced material: PBMCs or T cells enriched from blood (not recorded which). The receptor comes from a woman aged 70-85 years in a cohort exposed to, infected with or recovered from COVID-19 (not recorded which). V and J are TRBV2 and TRBJ2-2, with D perhaps matching TRBD2 (6 bases). This CDR3 is CASEAGRNTGELFF. The CDR3 DNA is TGTGCCAGCGAGGCCGGGAGGAACACCGGGGAGCTGTTTTTT.